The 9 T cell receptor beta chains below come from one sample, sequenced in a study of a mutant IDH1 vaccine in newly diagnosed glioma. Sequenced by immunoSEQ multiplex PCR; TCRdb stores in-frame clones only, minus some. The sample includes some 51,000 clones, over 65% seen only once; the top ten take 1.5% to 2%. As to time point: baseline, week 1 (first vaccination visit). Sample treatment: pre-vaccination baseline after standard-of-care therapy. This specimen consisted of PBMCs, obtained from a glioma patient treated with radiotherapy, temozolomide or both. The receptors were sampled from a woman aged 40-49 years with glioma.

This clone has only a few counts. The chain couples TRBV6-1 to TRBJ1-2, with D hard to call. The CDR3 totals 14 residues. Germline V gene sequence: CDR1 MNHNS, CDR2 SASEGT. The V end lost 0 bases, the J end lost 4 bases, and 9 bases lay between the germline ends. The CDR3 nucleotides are TGTGCCAGCAGTGAAGCGCTAGAGGGCTATGGCTACACCTTC. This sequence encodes CASSEALEGYGYTF.

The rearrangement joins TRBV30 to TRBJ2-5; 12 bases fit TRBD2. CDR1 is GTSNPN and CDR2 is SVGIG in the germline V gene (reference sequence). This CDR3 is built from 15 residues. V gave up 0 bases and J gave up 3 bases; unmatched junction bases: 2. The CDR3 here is CAWSVLAGGEETQYF. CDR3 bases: TGTGCCTGGAGTGTACTAGCGGGGGGTGAAGAGACCCAGTACTTC.

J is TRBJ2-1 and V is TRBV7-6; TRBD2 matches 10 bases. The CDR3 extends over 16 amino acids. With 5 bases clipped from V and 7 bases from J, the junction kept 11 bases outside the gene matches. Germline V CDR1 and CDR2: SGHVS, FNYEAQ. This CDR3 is CASSQRSGGAGNEQFF. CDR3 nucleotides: TGTGCCAGCAGCCAAAGAAGCGGGGGGGCGGGAAATGAGCAGTTCTTC.

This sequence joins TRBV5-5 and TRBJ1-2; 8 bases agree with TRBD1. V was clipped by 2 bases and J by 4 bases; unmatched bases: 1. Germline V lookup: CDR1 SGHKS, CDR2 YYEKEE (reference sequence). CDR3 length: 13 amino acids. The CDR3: CASSFGQGYGYTF. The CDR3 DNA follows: TGTGCCAGCAGCTTTGGACAGGGCTATGGCTACACCTTC.

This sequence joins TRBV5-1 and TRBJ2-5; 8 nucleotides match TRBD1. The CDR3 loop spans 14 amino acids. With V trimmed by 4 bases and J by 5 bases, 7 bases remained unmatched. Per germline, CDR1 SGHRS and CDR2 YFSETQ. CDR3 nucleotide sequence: TGCGCCAGCAGCGGCGGACAGGGCGAGGAGACCCAGTACTTC. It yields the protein CASSGGQGEETQYF.

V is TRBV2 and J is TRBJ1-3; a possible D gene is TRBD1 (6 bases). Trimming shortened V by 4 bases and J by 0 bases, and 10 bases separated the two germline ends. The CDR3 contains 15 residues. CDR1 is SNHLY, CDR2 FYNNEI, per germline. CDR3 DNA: TGTGCCAGCAGTGGACAGGTAAACTCTGGAAACACCATATATTTT. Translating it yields CASSGQVNSGNTIYF.

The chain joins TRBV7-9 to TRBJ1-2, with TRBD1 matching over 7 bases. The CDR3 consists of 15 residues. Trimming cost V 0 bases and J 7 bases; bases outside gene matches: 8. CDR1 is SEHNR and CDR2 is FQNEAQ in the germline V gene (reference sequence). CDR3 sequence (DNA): TGTGCCAGCAGCTTAGCGAGGGACAGAAATTTTGGCTACACCTTC. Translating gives CASSLARDRNFGYTF.

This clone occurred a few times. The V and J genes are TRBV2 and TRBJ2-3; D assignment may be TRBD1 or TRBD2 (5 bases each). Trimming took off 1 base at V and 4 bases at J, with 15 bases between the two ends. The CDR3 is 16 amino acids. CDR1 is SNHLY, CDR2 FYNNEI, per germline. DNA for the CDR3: TGTGCCAGCAGTGAAGGGGCAAACCGAGGGGCAGATACGCAGTATTTT. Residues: CASSEGANRGADTQYF.

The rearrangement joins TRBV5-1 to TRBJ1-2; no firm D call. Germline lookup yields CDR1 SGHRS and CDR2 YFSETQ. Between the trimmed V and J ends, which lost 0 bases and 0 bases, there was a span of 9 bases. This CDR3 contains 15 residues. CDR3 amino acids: CASSLETFTNYGYTF. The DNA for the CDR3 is TGCGCCAGCAGCTTGGAAACATTCACTAACTATGGCTACACCTTC.